These 13 T cell receptor beta chains originate from one sample sequenced in a study of neurological immune-mediated disorders. TCRdb reprocessed the 5' RACE reads with MiXCR, giving one entry per CDR3 protein. The table records roughly 70,000 distinct CDR3 sequences, 5.2% of them present only once. The sequenced sample consisted of PBMCs. The receptors stem from a woman in her 30s with multiple sclerosis.

This clonotype has ten or more counts. The gene calls are TRBV18 and TRBJ2-3; D gene ambiguous. Trimming removed 3 bases from V and 1 base from J, with 8 bases in between. The CDR3 sequence is 14 residues long. CDR1 and CDR2 (germline): KGHSH, LQKENI. DNA for the CDR3: TGTGCCAGCTCACCCTCGTCCCGCACAGATACGCAGTATTTT. Amino acid sequence: CASSPSSRTDTQYF.

This clonotype was observed many times. This sequence joins TRBV7-2 and TRBJ2-6, with D maybe TRBD2 (7 bases). Germline lookup yields CDR1 SGHTA and CDR2 FQGNSA. V gave up 5 bases and J gave up 0 bases, with 14 bases separating them. The CDR3 extends over 17 amino acids. The CDR3 region has the DNA TGTGCCAGCAGCGGGGGGGCTCGGGGCTCTGGGGCCAACGTCCTGACTTTC. It encodes CASSGGARGSGANVLTF.

This clonotype was picked up many times. The chain combines TRBV5-1 with TRBJ1-4; no clear D gene. Trimming removed 2 bases from V and 5 bases from J, with 7 bases in between. CDR1 and CDR2 from the germline V gene are SGHRS and YFSETQ. CDR3 length: 13 amino acids. CDR3 protein: CASSFDTNEKLFF. CDR3 nucleotide sequence: TGCGCCAGCAGCTTCGACACGAATGAAAAACTGTTTTTT.

This clonotype was recorded a few times. This chain joins TRBV4-1 and TRBJ1-2, with 9 bases that match TRBD1. V trimming: 6 bases; J trimming: 7 bases; junction bases outside the gene matches: 9. This CDR3 contains 14 residues. Germline V gives CDR1 MGHRA, CDR2 YSYEKL. DNA for the CDR3: TGCGCCAGCAGACCTCCGGGACAGGGAGGTGGCTACACCTTC. Amino acid sequence: CASRPPGQGGGYTF.

The table lists this clonotype with many counts. The rearrangement uses TRBV29-1 and TRBJ1-5; D ambiguous. The CDR3 loop spans 15 amino acids. Deletions cut 6 bases from V and 0 bases from J, with 15 bases between. Germline V gene lookup returns CDR1 SQVTM and CDR2 ANQGSEA. CDR3 residues: CSVGFGPNSNQPQHF. CDR3 nucleotides: TGCAGCGTGGGCTTCGGGCCAAATAGCAATCAGCCCCAGCATTTT. The full variable domain, in which reference TRBV29-1 and TRBJ1-5 provide the parts outside the CDR3, is SAVISQKPSRDICQRGTSLTIQCQVDSQVTMMFWYRQQPGQSLTLIATANQGSEATYESGFVIDKFPISRPNLTFSTLTVSNMSPEDSSIYLCSVGFGPNSNQPQHFGDGTRLSIL.

This clonotype came up many times. The chain recombines TRBV20-1 with TRBJ2-1, with a weak D call TRBD2 (6 bases). This CDR3 has 14 residues. Trimming pared 6 bases from V and 8 bases from J, leaving 20 bases between. Germline V gene data show CDR1 as DFQATT and CDR2 as SNEGSKA (reference sequence). The CDR3 spells CSALKGRRGDEQFF. The CDR3 nucleotides read TGCAGTGCCCTAAAGGGGAGGCGAGGAGATGAGCAGTTCTTC.

This clonotype was observed at least ten times. V is TRBV5-6 and J is TRBJ1-1; no reliable D call. Trimming left V 0 bases short and J 5 bases short, with 8 bases between. The CDR3 is 13 amino acids. The germline gives CDR1 SGHDT, CDR2 YYEEEE. The CDR3 is CASSLGGGTEAFF. Written as DNA, the CDR3 is TGTGCCAGCAGCTTGGGAGGAGGGACTGAAGCTTTCTTT.

This clonotype was counted ten times or more. This sequence joins TRBV5-6 and TRBJ2-2; D is uncertain. CDR1 is SGHDT, CDR2 YYEEEE, per germline. Deletions cut 0 bases from V and 5 bases from J, with 5 bases between. The CDR3 has 13 amino acids. CDR3 DNA: TGTGCCAGCAGCTTGGGGGGTACCGGGGAGCTGTTTTTT. Translation: CASSLGGTGELFF. Using reference TRBV5-6 and TRBJ2-2 for the parts outside the CDR3, the full variable domain is DAGVTQSPTHLIKTRGQQVTLRCSPKSGHDTVSWYQQALGQGPQFIFQYYEEEERQRGNFPDRFSGHQFPNYSSELNVNALLLGDSALYLCASSLGGTGELFFGEGSRLTVL.

This clonotype was counted between two and nine times. This chain connects TRBV3-1 to TRBJ2-5; possible D gene TRBD2, 6 bases. Germline V gene data show CDR1 as LGHDT and CDR2 as YNNKEL (reference sequence). There are 12 residues in the CDR3. Deletions cut 5 bases from V and 5 bases from J, with 9 bases between. CDR3 sequence (DNA): TGTGCCAGCAGCAATGCGGGGGAGACCCAGTACTTC. It translates to CASSNAGETQYF.

The chain has TRBV12-3 or TRBV12-4 and TRBJ1-2; D is unclear. V gave up 3 bases and J gave up 10 bases, with 15 bases separating them. The CDR3 contains 13 residues. CDR3 residues: CASSLGKVIDYTF. The CDR3 nucleotides are TGTGCCAGCAGTTTGGGAAAGGTCATCGACTACACCTTC.

This clonotype was seen at least ten times. This sequence joins TRBV3-1 and TRBJ2-2; 8 bases fit TRBD2. J lost 4 bases, V lost 1 base, and 8 bases had no gene match. Germline lookup yields CDR1 LGHDT and CDR2 YNNKEL (reference sequence). The CDR3 runs to 17 residues. CDR3 DNA sequence: TGTGCCAGCAGCCAAGTGCGAATTAGCGGGGCCACCGGGGAGCTGTTTTTT. It codes for CASSQVRISGATGELFF.

This clonotype showed up many times. The gene calls are TRBV20-1 and TRBJ2-5; 14 bases map to TRBD2. Germline values: CDR1 DFQATT, CDR2 SNEGSKA (reference sequence). The CDR3 length is 13 residues. The junction had 4 bases not matched to a gene; V was cut back by 5 bases and J by 8 bases. Written as DNA, the CDR3 is TGCAGTGCTGGGACTAGCGGGGGACGAACCCAGTACTTC. It encodes CSAGTSGGRTQYF.

This clonotype appeared many times. The chain recombines TRBV11-2 with TRBJ2-7; perhaps D is TRBD1 or TRBD2 (7 bases each). This CDR3 is built from 15 residues. In germline, CDR1 is SGHAT, CDR2 FQNNGV. The ends were cut back, 7 bases at V and 3 bases at J, with 19 bases in the middle. For the CDR3, the DNA is TGTGCCAGCACACAGGGGCGGGGGAGTCACTACGAGCAGTACTTC. Amino acid sequence: CASTQGRGSHYEQYF.